The rows below give T cell receptor beta chains drawn from one sample of a study of shared clonotypes between healthy human individuals. The assay was immunoSEQ multiplex PCR, and TCRdb's table has in-frame clones only and misses some. In the table there are about 2 million clones, 85% to 95% of which are singletons. The sample taken for sequencing was naive CD4+ T cells sorted from blood. These receptors all stem from a man aged 18 to 29 in good health. Both conserved end residues are part of each CDR3. Fields, in order: D gene, clone size, CDR3 length, V gene, J gene, CDR3 DNA, CDR3 protein. A D gene is named only where the DNA matches it firmly. Only part of the rows carry a size: once, few, many, or a class if the clone is expanded.

d_gene: -; abundance: -; len: 16; v_gene: TRBV12-5; j_gene: TRBJ2-1; CDR3nt: TGTGCTAGTGGCCATGTGGGCATAATCACACGCAATGAGCAGTTCTTC; CDR3aa: CASGHVGIITRNEQFF
d_gene: TRBD2; abundance: -; len: 17; v_gene: TRBV5-1; j_gene: TRBJ2-2; CDR3nt: TGCGCCAGCAGCTTGGGTCGACTAGCGGGGGACACCGGGGAGCTGTTTTTT; CDR3aa: CASSLGRLAGDTGELFF
d_gene: TRBD1; abundance: -; len: 13; v_gene: TRBV2; j_gene: TRBJ1-1; CDR3nt: TGTGCCAGCACAGGACAGGGTTGGACTGAAGCTTTCTTT; CDR3aa: CASTGQGWTEAFF
d_gene: TRBD1; abundance: -; len: 11; v_gene: TRBV6-1; j_gene: TRBJ1-2; CDR3nt: TGTGCCACATCAGGGGGCCATGGCTACACCTTC; CDR3aa: CATSGGHGYTF
d_gene: -; abundance: -; len: 13; v_gene: TRBV29-1; j_gene: TRBJ2-1; CDR3nt: TGCAGCGCTAGAGCGGAAACCTACAATGAGCAGTTCTTC; CDR3aa: CSARAETYNEQFF
d_gene: -; abundance: -; len: 18; v_gene: TRBV18; j_gene: TRBJ2-2; CDR3nt: TGTGCCAGCTCATCAAACACTCTGACACCCCAGACCACCGGGGAGCTGTTTTTT; CDR3aa: CASSSNTLTPQTTGELFF
d_gene: -; abundance: -; len: 15; v_gene: TRBV2; j_gene: TRBJ2-3; CDR3nt: TGTGCCAGCAGTGAGGAGGCTAGCGGCACAGATACGCAGTATTTT; CDR3aa: CASSEEASGTDTQYF
d_gene: -; abundance: -; len: 14; v_gene: TRBV5-1; j_gene: TRBJ1-1; CDR3nt: TGCGCCAGCAGCTTGGCCGGAGGGACCACTGAAGCTTTCTTT; CDR3aa: CASSLAGGTTEAFF
d_gene: -; abundance: -; len: 16; v_gene: TRBV4-1; j_gene: TRBJ1-5; CDR3nt: TGCGCCAGCAGCCAAGCAATAGCCGCTAGCAATCAGCCCCAGCATTTT; CDR3aa: CASSQAIAASNQPQHF
d_gene: -; abundance: -; len: 14; v_gene: TRBV25-1; j_gene: TRBJ2-5; CDR3nt: TGTGCCACCCGGGACTCCGTCGTACGACGGACCCAGTACTTC; CDR3aa: CATRDSVVRRTQYF
d_gene: -; abundance: -; len: 15; v_gene: TRBV19; j_gene: TRBJ2-2; CDR3nt: TGTGCCAGTAGTAATTTTAGGCAGGGTCACGGGGAGCTGTTTTTT; CDR3aa: CASSNFRQGHGELFF
d_gene: -; abundance: -; len: 15; v_gene: TRBV9; j_gene: TRBJ2-5; CDR3nt: TGTGCCAGCAGCGTAGCTGGGGATCCTCGGGAGACCCAGTACTTC; CDR3aa: CASSVAGDPRETQYF
d_gene: -; abundance: -; len: 13; v_gene: TRBV10-3; j_gene: TRBJ1-1; CDR3nt: TGTGCCATCAGTGACCGGCCCGGGACTGAAGCTTTCTTT; CDR3aa: CAISDRPGTEAFF
d_gene: -; abundance: -; len: 13; v_gene: TRBV4-1; j_gene: TRBJ1-2; CDR3nt: TGCGCCAGCAGCCTAAGTACCTACTATGGCTACACCTTC; CDR3aa: CASSLSTYYGYTF
d_gene: -; abundance: -; len: 19; v_gene: TRBV9; j_gene: TRBJ1-2; CDR3nt: TGTGCCAGCAGCGAAACACATAAAGAATCGGGACCCACTGTCTATGGCTACACCTTC; CDR3aa: CASSETHKESGPTVYGYTF
d_gene: -; abundance: -; len: 13; v_gene: TRBV5-4; j_gene: TRBJ2-3; CDR3nt: TGTGCCAGCAGGTTGACAGGCACAGATACGCAGTATTTT; CDR3aa: CASRLTGTDTQYF
d_gene: -; abundance: once; len: 14; v_gene: TRBV5-1; j_gene: TRBJ2-1; CDR3nt: TGCGCCAGCAGCTTGGAGCGGATCAACAATGAGCAGTTCTTC; CDR3aa: CASSLERINNEQFF
d_gene: -; abundance: -; len: 15; v_gene: TRBV18; j_gene: TRBJ2-6; CDR3nt: TGTGCCAGCTCACCCCTGAGCTCTGGGGCCAACGTCCTGACTTTC; CDR3aa: CASSPLSSGANVLTF
d_gene: -; abundance: few; len: 12; v_gene: TRBV2; j_gene: TRBJ2-7; CDR3nt: TGTGCCAGCACTGGGGACTCCTACGAGCAGTACTTC; CDR3aa: CASTGDSYEQYF
d_gene: TRBD1; abundance: -; len: 14; v_gene: TRBV15; j_gene: TRBJ1-6; CDR3nt: TGTGCCACCAGCAGGGACAGGGTAAATTCACCCCTCCACTTT; CDR3aa: CATSRDRVNSPLHF
d_gene: -; abundance: -; len: 14; v_gene: TRBV9; j_gene: TRBJ2-7; CDR3nt: TGTGCCAGCAGCGTAGCGCAGGGGACTCTCGAGCAGTACTTC; CDR3aa: CASSVAQGTLEQYF
d_gene: -; abundance: -; len: 13; v_gene: TRBV30; j_gene: TRBJ1-5; CDR3nt: TGTGCCTGGAGTGCGGGTACCAATCAGCCCCAGCATTTT; CDR3aa: CAWSAGTNQPQHF
d_gene: -; abundance: -; len: 13; v_gene: TRBV2; j_gene: TRBJ1-1; CDR3nt: TGTGCCAGCAGTACCCGGGAAAACACTGAAGCTTTCTTT; CDR3aa: CASSTRENTEAFF
d_gene: -; abundance: -; len: 11; v_gene: TRBV29-1; j_gene: TRBJ2-7; CDR3nt: TGCAGCGTCGGAACAAACTACGAGCAGTACTTC; CDR3aa: CSVGTNYEQYF
d_gene: -; abundance: -; len: 14; v_gene: TRBV5-1; j_gene: TRBJ1-6; CDR3nt: TGCGCCAGCAGCTCGGACACCTATAATTCACCCCTCCACTTT; CDR3aa: CASSSDTYNSPLHF
d_gene: TRBD1; abundance: -; len: 15; v_gene: TRBV15; j_gene: TRBJ1-5; CDR3nt: TGTGCCACCAGCAGGGGACAGGGTTCCAATCAGCCCCAGCATTTT; CDR3aa: CATSRGQGSNQPQHF
d_gene: -; abundance: -; len: 16; v_gene: TRBV5-4; j_gene: TRBJ1-1; CDR3nt: TGTGCCAGCAGCCTGGCCTCTACAGCCCCTACAACTGAAGCTTTCTTT; CDR3aa: CASSLASTAPTTEAFF
d_gene: -; abundance: -; len: 14; v_gene: TRBV6-6; j_gene: TRBJ2-4; CDR3nt: TGTGCCAGCAGCGCGTCGGGGACGGGAAACATTCAGTACTTC; CDR3aa: CASSASGTGNIQYF
d_gene: TRBD1; abundance: -; len: 16; v_gene: TRBV30; j_gene: TRBJ1-4; CDR3nt: TGTGCCTGGAGTGCCGGGACAGGGGGCAAGGGAGAAAAACTGTTTTTT; CDR3aa: CAWSAGTGGKGEKLFF
d_gene: -; abundance: once; len: 12; v_gene: TRBV18; j_gene: TRBJ2-7; CDR3nt: TGTGCCAGCTCACCCGCTAGGGGCGAGCAGTACTTC; CDR3aa: CASSPARGEQYF
d_gene: -; abundance: -; len: 13; v_gene: TRBV28; j_gene: TRBJ1-2; CDR3nt: TGTGCCAGCAGTTTAAGAGGGGTCTATGGCTACACCTTC; CDR3aa: CASSLRGVYGYTF
d_gene: -; abundance: -; len: 16; v_gene: TRBV5-6; j_gene: TRBJ2-6; CDR3nt: TGTGCCAGCAGCTTCGGAGGCAGCTCTGGGGCCAACGTCCTGACTTTC; CDR3aa: CASSFGGSSGANVLTF
d_gene: TRBD1; abundance: -; len: 14; v_gene: TRBV5-1; j_gene: TRBJ2-5; CDR3nt: TGCGCCAGCAGCCCTCAGGGGGTACAAGAGACCCAGTACTTC; CDR3aa: CASSPQGVQETQYF
d_gene: TRBD2; abundance: -; len: 19; v_gene: TRBV7-9; j_gene: TRBJ2-7; CDR3nt: TGTGCCAGCAGCACGGGACTAGCGGGAACGGGGGACCCTTACTACGAGCAGTACTTC; CDR3aa: CASSTGLAGTGDPYYEQYF
d_gene: -; abundance: -; len: 14; v_gene: TRBV5-4; j_gene: TRBJ2-5; CDR3nt: TGTGCCAGCAGCTTTAACGCCCGAAAAGAGACCCAGTACTTC; CDR3aa: CASSFNARKETQYF
d_gene: TRBD2; abundance: -; len: 16; v_gene: TRBV6-1; j_gene: TRBJ2-7; CDR3nt: TGTGCCAGCAGTGAAGCGCGGGGAGTAGCGGGAGAACGGCAGTACTTC; CDR3aa: CASSEARGVAGERQYF
d_gene: -; abundance: -; len: 15; v_gene: TRBV6-1; j_gene: TRBJ1-4; CDR3nt: TGTGCCAGCAGTGCCTACAGGGCTGGTAATGAAAAACTGTTTTTT; CDR3aa: CASSAYRAGNEKLFF
d_gene: -; abundance: -; len: 12; v_gene: TRBV7-9; j_gene: TRBJ2-2; CDR3nt: TGTGCCAGCAGCTTAGCGGCAGGGGAGCTGTTTTTT; CDR3aa: CASSLAAGELFF
d_gene: -; abundance: -; len: 13; v_gene: TRBV7-3; j_gene: TRBJ2-7; CDR3nt: TGTGCCAGCAGCTTAGGGGTTGGCTACGAGCAGTACTTC; CDR3aa: CASSLGVGYEQYF
d_gene: TRBD2; abundance: -; len: 12; v_gene: TRBV30; j_gene: TRBJ2-3; CDR3nt: TGTGCCGCAGCGGGAGGGGGGGATACGCAGTATTTT; CDR3aa: CAAAGGGDTQYF
d_gene: -; abundance: once; len: 15; v_gene: TRBV10-3; j_gene: TRBJ1-3; CDR3nt: TGTGCCATCAGTGGGGGGACTCTCTCTGGAAACACCATATATTTT; CDR3aa: CAISGGTLSGNTIYF
d_gene: -; abundance: -; len: 14; v_gene: TRBV30; j_gene: TRBJ1-2; CDR3nt: TGTGCCTGGAGTCACAGGGAAGGAAACTATGGCTACACCTTC; CDR3aa: CAWSHREGNYGYTF
d_gene: -; abundance: once; len: 13; v_gene: TRBV7-8; j_gene: TRBJ2-5; CDR3nt: TGTGCCAGCAGCTTAGGGCCTGGGAAGACCCAGTACTTC; CDR3aa: CASSLGPGKTQYF
d_gene: TRBD2; abundance: -; len: 13; v_gene: TRBV5-1; j_gene: TRBJ2-5; CDR3nt: TGCGCCAGCAGCTTAGGACTAGCGGAGACCCAGTACTTC; CDR3aa: CASSLGLAETQYF
d_gene: -; abundance: -; len: 16; v_gene: TRBV7-2; j_gene: TRBJ1-5; CDR3nt: TGTGCCAGCAGCTCCGGGTTAAGGGGGATAAATCAGCCCCAGCATTTT; CDR3aa: CASSSGLRGINQPQHF
d_gene: -; abundance: -; len: 18; v_gene: TRBV2; j_gene: TRBJ1-5; CDR3nt: TGTGCCAGCAGTGAATGGAACGGGTTGACCCCCCGGAATCAGCCCCAGCATTTT; CDR3aa: CASSEWNGLTPRNQPQHF
d_gene: -; abundance: -; len: 12; v_gene: TRBV5-1; j_gene: TRBJ1-1; CDR3nt: TGCGCCAGCAGCTGGGAGAAGGATGAAGCTTTCTTT; CDR3aa: CASSWEKDEAFF
d_gene: -; abundance: -; len: 14; v_gene: TRBV6-5; j_gene: TRBJ2-7; CDR3nt: TGTGCCAGCAGTTACTCAGGCGGGACCTACGAGCAGTACTTC; CDR3aa: CASSYSGGTYEQYF
d_gene: -; abundance: -; len: 11; v_gene: TRBV20-1; j_gene: TRBJ1-1; CDR3nt: TGCAGTGCTACCTCCCCGGGGCCAGCTTTCTTT; CDR3aa: CSATSPGPAFF
d_gene: -; abundance: -; len: 12; v_gene: TRBV6-5; j_gene: TRBJ2-3; CDR3nt: TGTGCCAGCACTTCACACACAGATACGCAGTATTTT; CDR3aa: CASTSHTDTQYF
d_gene: TRBD1; abundance: once; len: 16; v_gene: TRBV6-6; j_gene: TRBJ1-4; CDR3nt: TGTGCCAGCAGTTACCCCGGACAGGGTGATTGGAGAAAACTGTTTTTT; CDR3aa: CASSYPGQGDWRKLFF
d_gene: TRBD2; abundance: -; len: 17; v_gene: TRBV5-1; j_gene: TRBJ2-1; CDR3nt: TGCGCCAGCAGCTCGTCCATTAGCGGGAGCTCCTACAATGAGCAGTTCTTC; CDR3aa: CASSSSISGSSYNEQFF
d_gene: -; abundance: -; len: 14; v_gene: TRBV5-6; j_gene: TRBJ2-7; CDR3nt: TGTGCCAGCAGCAAGGGAGTCGATGTACACGAGCAGTACTTC; CDR3aa: CASSKGVDVHEQYF
d_gene: -; abundance: once; len: 15; v_gene: TRBV5-4; j_gene: TRBJ2-7; CDR3nt: TGTGCCAGCAGCTTGGCCCCAGCCAGTTCCTACGAGCAGTACTTC; CDR3aa: CASSLAPASSYEQYF
d_gene: -; abundance: -; len: 11; v_gene: TRBV19; j_gene: TRBJ2-1; CDR3nt: TGTGCCAGTAGCCCCGGGAATGAGCAGTTCTTC; CDR3aa: CASSPGNEQFF